This T cell receptor beta chain was recovered during a study of T cell clonotyping in hematopoietic cell transplantation. On the study more broadly: Cytoreduction preceded collection of pretransplant recipient samples.

Documented time point: recipient sample about 28 days before transplant, after cytoreduction. Recipients were bled about 28 days pretransplant and at posttransplant days 30, 100, 180. TCRdb's copy holds only in-frame clones and misses some; the assay was immunoSEQ multiplex PCR. This table holds roughly 34,000 clones, 85% to 95% found once. Trimming left V 7 bases short and J 0 bases short, with 14 bases between. Germline-derived CDR1 and CDR2 are SGHTA and FQGNSA. This CDR3 comprises 15 residues. Sequenced here: peripheral blood mononuclear cells, sampled before stem cell transplant. This chain joins TRBV7-2 and TRBJ2-3; D is perhaps TRBD1 or TRBD2 (5 bases each). The TCR originated in a man between 35 and 55 years old with chronic myeloid leukemia. Some clones in this sample may be carry-over from other donors' samples. This CDR3 is CASNPGTPSTDTQYF. The CDR3 DNA follows: TGTGCCAGCAATCCAGGGACCCCTAGCACAGATACGCAGTATTTT.